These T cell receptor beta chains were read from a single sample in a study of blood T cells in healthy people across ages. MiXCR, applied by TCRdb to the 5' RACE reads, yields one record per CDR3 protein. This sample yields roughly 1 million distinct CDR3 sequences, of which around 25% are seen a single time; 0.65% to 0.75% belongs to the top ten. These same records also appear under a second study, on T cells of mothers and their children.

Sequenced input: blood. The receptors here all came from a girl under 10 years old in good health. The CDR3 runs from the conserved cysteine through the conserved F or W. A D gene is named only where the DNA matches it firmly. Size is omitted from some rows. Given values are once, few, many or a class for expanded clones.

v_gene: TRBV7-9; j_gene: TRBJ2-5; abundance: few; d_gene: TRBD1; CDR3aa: CASSSPGQGYQETQYF; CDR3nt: TGTGCCAGCAGCTCCCCGGGACAGGGATACCAAGAGACCCAGTACTTC
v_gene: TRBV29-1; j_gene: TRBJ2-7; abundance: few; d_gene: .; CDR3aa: CSVVPGSYEQYF; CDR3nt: TGCAGCGTTGTGCCGGGATCCTACGAGCAGTACTTC
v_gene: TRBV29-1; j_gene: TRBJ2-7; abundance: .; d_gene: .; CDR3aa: CSVGEHEQYF; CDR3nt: TGCAGCGTTGGGGAACACGAGCAGTACTTC
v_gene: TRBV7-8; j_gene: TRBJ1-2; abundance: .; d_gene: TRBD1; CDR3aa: CASSFYSGTGYGYTF; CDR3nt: TGTGCCAGCAGCTTCTACTCCGGGACAGGATATGGCTACACCTTC
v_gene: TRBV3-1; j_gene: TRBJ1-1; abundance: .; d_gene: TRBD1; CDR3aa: CASRQTGETEAFF; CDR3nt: TGTGCCAGCAGACAAACAGGGGAGACTGAAGCTTTCTTT
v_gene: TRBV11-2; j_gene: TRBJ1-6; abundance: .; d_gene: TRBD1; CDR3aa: CASSFSPGTGAPLHF; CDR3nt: TGTGCCAGCAGCTTTTCGCCGGGGACAGGGGCACCCCTCCACTTT
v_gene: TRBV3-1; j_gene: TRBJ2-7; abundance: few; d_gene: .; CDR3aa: CASSQGTINYEQYF; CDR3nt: TGTGCCAGCAGCCAAGGGACAATAAACTACGAGCAGTACTTC
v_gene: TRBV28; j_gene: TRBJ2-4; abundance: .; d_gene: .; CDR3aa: CAGSPSLLRGGGFKAKNIQYF; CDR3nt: TGTGCCGGCAGTCCGTCCCTTTTGAGGGGAGGAGGGTTTAAAGCCAAAAACATTCAGTACTTC
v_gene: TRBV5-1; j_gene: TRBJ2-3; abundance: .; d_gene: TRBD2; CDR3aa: CASSVGTSNTQYF; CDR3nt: TGCGCCAGCAGCGTCGGGACTAGCAATACGCAGTATTTT
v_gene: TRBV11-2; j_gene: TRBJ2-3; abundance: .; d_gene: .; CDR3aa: CASSLGEGTSSTDTQYF; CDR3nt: TGTGCCAGCAGCTTAGGAGAGGGGACTTCTAGCACAGATACGCAGTATTTT
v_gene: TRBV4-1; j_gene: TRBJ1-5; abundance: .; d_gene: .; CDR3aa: CASSQAGTGVQPQHF; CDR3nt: TGCGCCAGCAGCCAAGCAGGGACGGGGGTGCAGCCCCAGCATTTT
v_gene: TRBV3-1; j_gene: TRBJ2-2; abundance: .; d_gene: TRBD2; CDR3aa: CASSHGLAETTGELFF; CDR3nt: TGTGCCAGCAGCCACGGACTAGCGGAAACGACCGGGGAGCTGTTTTTT
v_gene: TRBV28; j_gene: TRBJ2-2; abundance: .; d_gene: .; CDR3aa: CASRITGTGELFF; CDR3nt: TGTGCCAGCAGGATCACAGGGACCGGGGAGCTGTTTTTT
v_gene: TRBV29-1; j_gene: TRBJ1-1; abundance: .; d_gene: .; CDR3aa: CSVVEIEAFF; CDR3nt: TGCAGCGTTGTTGAGATAGAAGCTTTCTTT
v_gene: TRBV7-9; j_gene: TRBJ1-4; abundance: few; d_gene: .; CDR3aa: CASSRQEGTNEKLFF; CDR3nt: TGTGCCAGCAGCCGACAGGAGGGAACTAATGAAAAACTGTTTTTT
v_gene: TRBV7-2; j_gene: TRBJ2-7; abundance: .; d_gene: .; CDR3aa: CASSLSPETSYEQYF; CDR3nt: TGTGCCAGCAGCTTAAGCCCCGAGACTTCCTACGAGCAGTACTTC